These 19 T cell receptor beta chains originate from one sample sequenced in a study of CD8+ T cells in alopecia areata. Following extraction, RNA underwent reverse transcription to cDNA, which served as the sequencing template. Using immunoSEQ multiplex PCR, the repertoire was profiled, and TCRdb retains in-frame clones only, with some absent. The data hold approximately 120,000 clones, with less than 50% observed a single time. Sequencing input: NKG2D-low CD8+ T cells sorted from blood. The source is a human donor with alopecia areata.

The chain is built from TRBV28 and TRBJ2-2, with no clear D. The CDR3 covers 12 residues. From germline, CDR1 is MDHEN and CDR2 SYDVKM. Deletions cut 5 bases from V and 6 bases from J, with 7 bases between. The CDR3 coding sequence is TGTGCCAGCAGTGTGGGGTCCGGGGAGCTGTTTTTT. This translates into CASSVGSGELFF. Full variable domain (remainder filled in from reference TRBV28 and TRBJ2-2): DVKVTQSSRYLVKRTGEKVFLECVQDMDHENMFWYRQDPGLGLRLIYFSYDVKMKEKGDIPEGYSVSREKKERFSLILESASTNQTSMYLCASSVGSGELFFGEGSRLTVL.

V is TRBV7-9 and J is TRBJ2-1, with D perhaps TRBD2 (5 bases). Trimming pared 1 base from V and 5 bases from J, leaving 6 bases between. Germline CDR1 reads SEHNR; CDR2 reads FQNEAQ (reference sequence). This CDR3 spans 13 amino acids. CDR3 nucleotide sequence: TGTGCCAGCAGCTTAGAGGGAGACAATGAGCAGTTCTTC. Translating it yields CASSLEGDNEQFF.

In this sample, this clone turned up a few times. V gene TRBV14 combines with J gene TRBJ2-7, with D perhaps matching TRBD1 (5 bases). CDR3 length: 13 residues. Looked up from germline, CDR1 is SGHDN and CDR2 is FVKESK. Trimming pared 5 bases from V and 0 bases from J, leaving 8 bases between. The CDR3 bases are TGTGCCAGCAGCGACAGTCACTCCTACGAGCAGTACTTC. Its translation is CASSDSHSYEQYF.

The chain joins TRBV5-1 to TRBJ2-7; the match to TRBD1 covers 8 bases. V lost 2 bases to trimming and J lost 4 bases; unmatched junction nucleotides: 8. Germline loops: CDR1 SGHRS, CDR2 YFSETQ. The CDR3 loop spans 15 amino acids. Here the CDR3 reads CASSFPGTGVYEQYF. In DNA form, the CDR3 reads TGCGCCAGCAGCTTCCCCGGGACAGGAGTGTACGAGCAGTACTTC.

The rearrangement uses TRBV13 and TRBJ2-7; no definite D call. Germline assignment: CDR1 PRHDT and CDR2 FYEKMQ (reference sequence). V was clipped by 5 bases and J by 5 bases, with 16 bases between them. The length of the CDR3 is 14 residues. CDR3 in amino acids: CASSPQIRAHEQYF. Here the CDR3 DNA reads TGTGCCAGCAGCCCCCAAATTCGGGCGCACGAGCAGTACTTC.

The chain has TRBV14 and TRBJ2-1, with a weak D call TRBD2 (5 bases). The V end lost 2 bases, the J end lost 7 bases, and 15 bases lay between the germline ends. The CDR3 length is 15 residues. Germline-derived CDR1 and CDR2 are SGHDN and FVKESK. CDR3 loop: CASSQFNRAVNEQFF. The DNA of the CDR3 is TGTGCCAGCAGCCAATTCAACCGAGCGGTGAATGAGCAGTTCTTC.

This clone was observed a single time. V usage is TRBV29-1 and J usage is TRBJ2-1; TRBD1 agrees at 7 bases. Germline CDR1 is SQVTM and CDR2 is ANQGSEA. V was pared by 6 bases and J by 0 bases, with 5 bases of the junction left unmatched. The CDR3 is 14 residues long. The CDR3 loop is CSVPPGGSYNEQFF. The CDR3 DNA is TGCAGCGTGCCGCCAGGGGGCTCCTACAATGAGCAGTTCTTC.

The chain uses TRBV14 and TRBJ2-3; a weak D match, TRBD1 (6 bases). V gave up 6 bases and J gave up 6 bases, with 10 bases separating them. The CDR3 loop spans 12 amino acids. Germline V gene sequence: CDR1 SGHDN, CDR2 FVKESK. The CDR3 DNA follows: TGTGCCAGCAGGGACAGCGTCGATACGCAGTATTTT. Protein product: CASRDSVDTQYF.

The chain employs TRBV29-1 and TRBJ2-5, with a tentative D call TRBD2 (6 bases). Germline values: CDR1 SQVTM, CDR2 ANQGSEA. Between the trimmed V and J ends, which lost 3 bases and 5 bases, there was a span of 22 bases. CDR3 length: 16 amino acids. The CDR3 protein is CSVDGFGGATQETQYF. The CDR3 region has the DNA TGCAGCGTTGATGGGTTCGGCGGGGCTACCCAGGAGACCCAGTACTTC.

In this sample, this clone turned up a few times. This sequence joins TRBV14 and TRBJ2-2; no clear D. Trimming stripped 6 bases from V and 2 bases from J, with 7 bases between. The CDR3 runs 13 residues. Germline-derived CDR1 and CDR2 are SGHDN and FVKESK. CDR3 region: CASSKTNTGELFF. CDR3 in DNA: TGTGCCAGCAGTAAGACAAACACCGGGGAGCTGTTTTTT.

The chain is built from TRBV27 and TRBJ2-3, with 9 bases lining up with TRBD2. Germline CDR1 MNHEY, CDR2 SMNVEV (reference sequence). The junction had 5 bases not matched to a gene; V was cut back by 2 bases and J by 2 bases. The CDR3 has 16 residues. This chain's CDR3 is CASSLTRLADTDTQYF. The DNA for the CDR3 is TGTGCCAGCAGTTTAACAAGACTAGCGGACACAGATACGCAGTATTTT.

In this sample, this clone turned up once. V and J are TRBV5-6 and TRBJ2-1; possible D gene TRBD2, 5 bases. Germline V lookup: CDR1 SGHDT, CDR2 YYEEEE. The CDR3 is 15 amino acids. Trimming stripped 0 bases from V and 2 bases from J, with 9 bases between. CDR3 loop: CASSLGDYTYNEQFF. CDR3 DNA: TGTGCCAGCAGCTTGGGTGACTACACCTACAATGAGCAGTTCTTC.

This clone has a handful of counts. This chain joins TRBV5-6 and TRBJ1-5; the D gene is possibly TRBD1 (5 bases). CDR3 size: 15 residues. Trimming removed 2 bases from V and 6 bases from J, with 15 bases in between. Germline lookup yields CDR1 SGHDT and CDR2 YYEEEE. The CDR3: CASSFRGGGGQPQHF. The CDR3 nucleotides are TGTGCCAGCAGCTTTCGTGGGGGAGGCGGTCAGCCCCAGCATTTT.

The chain employs TRBV23-1 and TRBJ2-5; the match to TRBD2 covers 10 bases. TRBV23-1 carries the ORF label, with uncertain function. The CDR3 has 16 amino acids. Losses at the gene ends were 4 bases for V and 0 bases for J; bases not matched to a gene: 5. For the CDR3, the DNA is TGCGCCAGCAGTCGCATCGGACTAGCGGACCAAGAGACCCAGTACTTC. Encoded protein: CASSRIGLADQETQYF.

V and J are TRBV4-1 and TRBJ2-5; D gene unclear. Trimming stripped 2 bases from V and 0 bases from J, with 4 bases between. From germline, CDR1 is MGHRA and CDR2 YSYEKL. The CDR3 length is 13 residues. Here the CDR3 reads CASSQSYQETQYF. CDR3 bases: TGCGCCAGCAGCCAATCGTACCAAGAGACCCAGTACTTC.

The chain has TRBV29-1 and TRBJ2-7; 10 bases match TRBD1. V gave up 6 bases and J gave up 7 bases; unmatched junction bases: 6. This CDR3 is 12 amino acids long. Germline CDR1 reads SQVTM; CDR2 reads ANQGSEA. This chain's CDR3 is CSVSGQGSEQYF. As DNA, the CDR3 is TGCAGCGTCTCGGGACAGGGGTCGGAGCAGTACTTC.

The chain is built from TRBV4-3 and TRBJ1-1; no clear D. CDR1 is LGHNA, CDR2 YSLEER, per germline. This CDR3 is built from 15 residues. Trimming cost V 4 bases and J 0 bases, with 12 bases left between them. CDR3 sequence (DNA): TGCGCCAGCAGCCCCCCGGGAGGGCTGAACACTGAAGCTTTCTTT. Translated: CASSPPGGLNTEAFF.

This clone was seen only a few times. This chain links TRBV2 with TRBJ1-2; TRBD1 is a possible D gene (6 bases). CDR3 length: 13 amino acids. From germline, CDR1 is SNHLY and CDR2 FYNNEI. The germline V and J ends were trimmed by 8 bases and 7 bases, with 17 bases remaining between them. The CDR3 region is CASLYTGSIGYTF. The CDR3 DNA is TGTGCCAGCCTGTATACAGGGTCTATTGGCTACACCTTC.

The rearrangement joins TRBV28 to TRBJ2-3, with D possibly TRBD2 on 6 matching bases. The V gene's germline CDR1 is MDHEN and CDR2 SYDVKM. The CDR3 extends over 14 amino acids. Trimming left V 10 bases short and J 6 bases short, with 20 bases between. The CDR3 sequence is CATAPGPGLDTQYF. Written as DNA, the CDR3 is TGTGCCACAGCCCCCGGGCCGGGACTGGATACGCAGTATTTT.